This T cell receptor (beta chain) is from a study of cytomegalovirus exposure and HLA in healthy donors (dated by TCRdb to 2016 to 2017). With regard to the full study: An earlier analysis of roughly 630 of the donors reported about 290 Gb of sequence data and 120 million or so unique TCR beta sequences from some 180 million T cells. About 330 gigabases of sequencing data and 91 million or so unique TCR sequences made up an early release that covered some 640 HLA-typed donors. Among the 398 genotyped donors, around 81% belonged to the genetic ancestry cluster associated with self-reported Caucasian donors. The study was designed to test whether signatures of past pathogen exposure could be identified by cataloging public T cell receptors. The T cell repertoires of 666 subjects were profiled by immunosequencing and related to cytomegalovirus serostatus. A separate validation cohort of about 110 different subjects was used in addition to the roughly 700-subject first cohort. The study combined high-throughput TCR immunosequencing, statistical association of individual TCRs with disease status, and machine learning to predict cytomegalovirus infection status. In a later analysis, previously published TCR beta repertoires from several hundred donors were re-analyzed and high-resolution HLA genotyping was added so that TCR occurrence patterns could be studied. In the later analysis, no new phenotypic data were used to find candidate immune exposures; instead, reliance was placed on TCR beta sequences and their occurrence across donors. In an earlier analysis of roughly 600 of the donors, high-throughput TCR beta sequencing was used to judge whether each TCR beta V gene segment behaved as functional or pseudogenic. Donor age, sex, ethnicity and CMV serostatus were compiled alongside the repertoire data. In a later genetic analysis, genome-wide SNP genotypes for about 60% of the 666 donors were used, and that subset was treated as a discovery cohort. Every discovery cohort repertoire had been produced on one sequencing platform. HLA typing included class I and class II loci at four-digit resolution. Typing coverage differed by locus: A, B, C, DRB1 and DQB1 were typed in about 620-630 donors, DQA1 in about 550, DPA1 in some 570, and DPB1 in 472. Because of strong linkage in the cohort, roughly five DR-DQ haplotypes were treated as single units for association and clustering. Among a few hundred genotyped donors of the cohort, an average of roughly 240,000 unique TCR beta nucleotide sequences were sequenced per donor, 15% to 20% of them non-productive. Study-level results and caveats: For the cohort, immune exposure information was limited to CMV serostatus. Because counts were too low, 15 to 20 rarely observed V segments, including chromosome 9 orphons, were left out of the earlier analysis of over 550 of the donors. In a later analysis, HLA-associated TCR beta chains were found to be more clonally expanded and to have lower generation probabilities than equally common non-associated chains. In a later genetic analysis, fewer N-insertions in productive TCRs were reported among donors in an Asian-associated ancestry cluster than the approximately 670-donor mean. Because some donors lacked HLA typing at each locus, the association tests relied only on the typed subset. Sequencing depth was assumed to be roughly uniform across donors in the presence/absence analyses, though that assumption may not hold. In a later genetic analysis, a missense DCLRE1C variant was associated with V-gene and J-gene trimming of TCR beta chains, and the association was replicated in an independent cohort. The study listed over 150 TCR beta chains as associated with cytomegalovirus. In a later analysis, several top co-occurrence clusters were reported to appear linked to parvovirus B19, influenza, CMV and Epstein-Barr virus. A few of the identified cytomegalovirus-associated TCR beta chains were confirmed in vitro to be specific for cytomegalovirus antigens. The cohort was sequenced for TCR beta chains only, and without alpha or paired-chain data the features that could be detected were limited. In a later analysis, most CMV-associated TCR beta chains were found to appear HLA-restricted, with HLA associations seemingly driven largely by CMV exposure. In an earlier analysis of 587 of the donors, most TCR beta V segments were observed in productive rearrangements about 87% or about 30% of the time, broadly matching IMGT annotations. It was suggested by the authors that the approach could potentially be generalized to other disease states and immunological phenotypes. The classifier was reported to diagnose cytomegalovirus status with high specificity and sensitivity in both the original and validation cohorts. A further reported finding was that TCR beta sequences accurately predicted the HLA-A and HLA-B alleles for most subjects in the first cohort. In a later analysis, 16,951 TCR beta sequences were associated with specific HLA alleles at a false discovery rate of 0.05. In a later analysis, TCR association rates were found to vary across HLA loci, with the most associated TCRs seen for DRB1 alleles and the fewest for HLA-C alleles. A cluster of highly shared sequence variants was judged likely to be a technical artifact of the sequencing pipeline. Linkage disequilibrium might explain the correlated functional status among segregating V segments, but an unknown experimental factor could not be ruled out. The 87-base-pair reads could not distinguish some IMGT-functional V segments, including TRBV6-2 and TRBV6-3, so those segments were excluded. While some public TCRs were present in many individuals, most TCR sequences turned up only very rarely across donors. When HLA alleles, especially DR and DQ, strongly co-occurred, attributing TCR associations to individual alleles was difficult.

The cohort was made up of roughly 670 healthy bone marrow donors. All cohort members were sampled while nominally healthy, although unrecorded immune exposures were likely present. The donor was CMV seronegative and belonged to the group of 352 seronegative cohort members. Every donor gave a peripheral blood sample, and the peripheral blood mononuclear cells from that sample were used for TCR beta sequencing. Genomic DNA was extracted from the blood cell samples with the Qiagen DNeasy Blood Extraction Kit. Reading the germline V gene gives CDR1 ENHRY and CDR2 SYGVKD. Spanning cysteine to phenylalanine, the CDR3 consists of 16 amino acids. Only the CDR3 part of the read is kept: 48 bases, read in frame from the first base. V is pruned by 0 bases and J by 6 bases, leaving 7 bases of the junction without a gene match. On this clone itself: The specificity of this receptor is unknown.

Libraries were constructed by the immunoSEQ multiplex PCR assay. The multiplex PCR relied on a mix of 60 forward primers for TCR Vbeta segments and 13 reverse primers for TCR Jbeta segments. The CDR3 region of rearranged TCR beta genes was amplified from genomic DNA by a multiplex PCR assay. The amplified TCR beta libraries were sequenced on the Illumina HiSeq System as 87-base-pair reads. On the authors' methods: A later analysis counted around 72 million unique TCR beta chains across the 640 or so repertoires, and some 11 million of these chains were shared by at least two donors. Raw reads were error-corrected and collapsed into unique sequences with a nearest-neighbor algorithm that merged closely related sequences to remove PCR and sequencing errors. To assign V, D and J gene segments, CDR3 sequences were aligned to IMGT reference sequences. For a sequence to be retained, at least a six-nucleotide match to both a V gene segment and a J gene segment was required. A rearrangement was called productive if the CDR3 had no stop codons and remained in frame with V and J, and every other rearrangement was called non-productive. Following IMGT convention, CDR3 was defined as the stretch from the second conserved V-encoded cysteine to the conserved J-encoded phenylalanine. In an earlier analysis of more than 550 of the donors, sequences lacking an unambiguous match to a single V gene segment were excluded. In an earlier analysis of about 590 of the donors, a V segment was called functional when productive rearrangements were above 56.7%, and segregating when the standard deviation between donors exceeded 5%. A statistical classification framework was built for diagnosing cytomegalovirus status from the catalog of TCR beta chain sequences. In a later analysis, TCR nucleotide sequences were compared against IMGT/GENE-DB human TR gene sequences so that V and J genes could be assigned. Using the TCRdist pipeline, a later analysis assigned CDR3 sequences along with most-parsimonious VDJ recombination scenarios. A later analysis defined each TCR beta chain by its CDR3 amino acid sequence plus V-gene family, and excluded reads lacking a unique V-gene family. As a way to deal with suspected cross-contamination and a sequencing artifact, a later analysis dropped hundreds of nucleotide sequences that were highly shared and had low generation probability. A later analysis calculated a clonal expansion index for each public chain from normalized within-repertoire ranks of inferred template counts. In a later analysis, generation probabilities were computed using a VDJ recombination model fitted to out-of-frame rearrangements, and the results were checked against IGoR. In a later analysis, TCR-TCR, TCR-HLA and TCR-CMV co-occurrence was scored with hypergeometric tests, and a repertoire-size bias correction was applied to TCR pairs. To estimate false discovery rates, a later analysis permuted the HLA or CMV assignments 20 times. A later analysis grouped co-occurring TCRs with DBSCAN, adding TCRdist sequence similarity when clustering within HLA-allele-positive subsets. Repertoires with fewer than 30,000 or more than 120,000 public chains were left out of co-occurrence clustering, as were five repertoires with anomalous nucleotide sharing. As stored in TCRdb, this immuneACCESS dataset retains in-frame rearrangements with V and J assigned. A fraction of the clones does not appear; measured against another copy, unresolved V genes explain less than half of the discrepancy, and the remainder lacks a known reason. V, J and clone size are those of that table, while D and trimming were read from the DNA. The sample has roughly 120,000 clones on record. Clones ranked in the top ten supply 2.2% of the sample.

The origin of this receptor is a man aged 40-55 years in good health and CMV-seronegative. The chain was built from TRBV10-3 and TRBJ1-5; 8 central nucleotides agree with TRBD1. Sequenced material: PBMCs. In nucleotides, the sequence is TGTGCCATCAGTGAGTCTTTAGGACAGGGCGCTCAGCCCCAGCATTTT. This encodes CAISESLGQGAQPQHF.